Listed below are T cell receptor beta chains from one sample, sequenced in a study of cytomegalovirus exposure and HLA in healthy donors. Generated by immunoSEQ multiplex PCR, the TCRdb table keeps only in-frame clones and is missing some. Here the sample spans 120,000 or so clones, 65% to 80% being singletons. The sequenced sample consisted of PBMCs. The source is a woman aged 55-69 years in good health and CMV-seropositive. CDR3s include the opening cysteine and the closing phenylalanine or tryptophan.

j_gene | v_gene | CDR3aa
TRBJ2-7 | TRBV4-1 | CASSQILAGGPYEQYF
TRBJ1-1 | TRBV29-1 | CSGAGTGRRNTEAFF
TRBJ2-7 | TRBV7-9 | CASSGTSGSYEQYF
TRBJ2-5 | TRBV5-1 | CASSLGRTPETQYF
TRBJ1-1 | TRBV29-1 | CSVVGQRNTEAFF
TRBJ2-7 | TRBV6-5 | CASKSGAHYEQYF
TRBJ1-2 | TRBV29-1 | CSGQENYGYTF
TRBJ2-7 | TRBV13 | CASRKLGQGSHEQYF
TRBJ2-3 | TRBV20-1 | CSAQQGDTQYF
TRBJ2-7 | TRBV30 | CAWSTPTSGRGAYEQYF
TRBJ2-5 | TRBV28 | CASSLPSGGPQETQYF
TRBJ2-1 | TRBV10-2 | CASSWTSRDEQFF
TRBJ2-7 | TRBV29-1 | CSVDVTGPFEQYF
TRBJ1-6 | TRBV28 | CASSDSDGHYNSPLHF
TRBJ1-1 | TRBV1 | CTSSPRQGSGTEAFF
TRBJ1-1 | TRBV9 | CASSVGGQGGWTEAFF
TRBJ2-1 | TRBV5-1 | CASSLSSSNNEQFF
TRBJ1-2 | TRBV28 | CASSFGAGGNYGYTF
TRBJ2-1 | TRBV6-1 | CASSEVLAGGLYYEQFF
TRBJ2-1 | TRBV5-1 | CASSPGGLVSGEQFF
TRBJ1-5 | TRBV4-2 | CASSQDLLHSNQPQHF
TRBJ2-1 | TRBV5-1 | CASSLGRGAVNNEQFF
TRBJ1-2 | TRBV7-9 | CASTRANYGYTF
TRBJ1-4 | TRBV15 | CATSRIQGAGNEKLFF
TRBJ1-1 | TRBV5-1 | CASSNRAAPLNTEAFF
TRBJ1-1 | TRBV9 | CASSRDRNTEAFF
TRBJ2-1 | TRBV6-1 | CASSEQGFSYNEQFF
TRBJ1-5 | TRBV7-2 | CASSSPGQGFQPQHF
TRBJ1-2 | TRBV5-4 | CASSLGITGNYGYTF
TRBJ2-5 | TRBV7-8 | CASSLGVAGSQETQYF
TRBJ2-7 | TRBV25-1 | CASSAGQGAYEQYF
TRBJ1-2 | TRBV6-5 | CASSQDGTANYGYTF
TRBJ2-5 | TRBV7-9 | CASSPGAGGKETQYF